The TCR beta chain described here comes from a study of blood T cell repertoires in COVID-19. Study-wide background: COVID-19 samples collected from the United States, Italy and Spain covered acute and convalescent phases. From T cells, B-cell-depleted T cells, or PBMCs came the material, which was cDNA or gDNA.

In the source study's methods: Amplification of reference gene primers provided the estimated nucleated cell counts. TCRdb keeps only in-frame clones here, not all; method: immunoSEQ multiplex PCR. V and J calls and clone size come straight from that table; D and trimming were deduced from the DNA. The sample carries 100,000 to 150,000 clones, about 91% recorded once. The sequencing sample was made of peripheral blood. The clonotype was recovered from a man aged 50-59 years with acute or convalescent COVID-19.

The CDR3 here is CASSVVLIQGGTEAFF. CDR3 nucleotide sequence: TGTGCCAGCAGCGTAGTTCTAATACAGGGGGGGACTGAAGCTTTCTTT. The chain has TRBV9 and TRBJ1-1; TRBD1 aligns across 8 bases. The CDR3 is 16 amino acids. With V trimmed by 0 bases and J by 5 bases, 9 bases remained unmatched. Germline CDR1 and CDR2: SGDLS and YYNGEE.